The rows below give T cell receptor beta chains drawn from one sample of a study of T cells in localized non-small cell lung cancer. Produced via immunoSEQ multiplex PCR; TCRdb's table is partial and in-frame only. The sample yields approximately 34,000 clones, 93% seen once. The sequencing used peripheral blood, collected before any cancer treatment. These receptors were collected from an older female donor with stage I lung adenocarcinoma. CDR3s include the opening cysteine and the closing phenylalanine or tryptophan. A D gene is named only where the DNA matches it firmly. Not every row has a clone size; where given, it reads once, few, many or a size class.

cdr3_aa	cdr3_nt	v_call	j_call	clone_size	d_call
CASNPDGGNEQFF	TGTGCCAGCAACCCCGATGGTGGCAATGAGCAGTTCTTC	TRBV9	TRBJ2-1	.	.
CASSLQGYTGELFF	TGTGCCAGCAGTCTCCAGGGGTACACCGGGGAGCTGTTTTTT	TRBV28	TRBJ2-2	.	.
CAITPTGTAETQYF	TGTGCCATCACCCCTACAGGGACGGCGGAGACCCAGTACTTC	TRBV10-3	TRBJ2-5	.	.
CASSLSGRATGELFF	TGTGCCAGCAGTTTATCCGGGCGGGCCACCGGGGAGCTGTTTTTT	TRBV27	TRBJ2-2	.	.
CASSQPSGRATDEQFF	TGCGCCAGCAGCCAACCGAGCGGGAGAGCGACCGATGAGCAGTTCTTC	TRBV4-1	TRBJ2-1	.	TRBD2
CASSWTGYGYTF	TGTGCCAGCAGTTGGACAGGGTATGGCTACACCTTC	TRBV28	TRBJ1-2	few	TRBD1
CASSMDTSNYNEQFF	TGTGCCAGTAGTATGGACACCTCTAACTACAATGAGCAGTTCTTC	TRBV19	TRBJ2-1	.	.
CASSLDLRVDTF	TGTGCCAGCAGCTTGGACCTACGGGTGGACACCTTC	TRBV5-5	TRBJ1-2	.	.
CASSSTGFYRYGYTF	TGTGCCAGCAGCTCAACAGGGTTTTATCGGTATGGCTACACCTTC	TRBV7-8	TRBJ1-2	.	.
CASSPPTSEAFF	TGTGCCAGCTCACCCCCGACTTCTGAAGCTTTCTTT	TRBV18	TRBJ1-1	once	.